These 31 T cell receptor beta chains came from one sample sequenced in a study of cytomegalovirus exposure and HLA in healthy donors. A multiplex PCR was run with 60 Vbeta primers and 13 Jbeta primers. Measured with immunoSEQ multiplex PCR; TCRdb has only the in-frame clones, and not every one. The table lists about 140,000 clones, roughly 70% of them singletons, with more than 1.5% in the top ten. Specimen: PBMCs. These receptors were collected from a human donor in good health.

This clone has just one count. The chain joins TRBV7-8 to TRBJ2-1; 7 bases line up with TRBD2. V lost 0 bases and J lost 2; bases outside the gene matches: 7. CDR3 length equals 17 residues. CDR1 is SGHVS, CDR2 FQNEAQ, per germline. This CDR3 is CASSLALSAGAYNEQFF. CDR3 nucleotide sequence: TGTGCCAGCAGCTTAGCCTTATCGGCGGGAGCCTACAATGAGCAGTTCTTC.

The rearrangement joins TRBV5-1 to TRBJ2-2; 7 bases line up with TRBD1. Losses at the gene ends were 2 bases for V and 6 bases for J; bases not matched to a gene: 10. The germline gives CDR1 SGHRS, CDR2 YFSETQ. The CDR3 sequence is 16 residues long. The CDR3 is CASSFDNRGASGELFF. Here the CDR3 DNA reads TGCGCCAGCAGCTTCGACAACAGGGGTGCGTCCGGGGAGCTGTTTTTT.

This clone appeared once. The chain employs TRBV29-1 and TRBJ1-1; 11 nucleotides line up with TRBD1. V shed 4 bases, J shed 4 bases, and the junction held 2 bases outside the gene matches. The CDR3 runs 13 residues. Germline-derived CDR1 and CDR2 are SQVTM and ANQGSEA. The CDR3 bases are TGCAGCGTTGCGGGACAGGGGGGCACTGAAGCTTTCTTT. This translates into CSVAGQGGTEAFF.

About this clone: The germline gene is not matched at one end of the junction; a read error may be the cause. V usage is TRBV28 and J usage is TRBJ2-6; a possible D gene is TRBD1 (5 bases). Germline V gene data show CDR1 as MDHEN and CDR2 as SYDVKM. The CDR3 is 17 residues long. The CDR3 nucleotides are TGTGCCAGCAGTTTAGGTGGGTTTAGGTCTGGGGCCAACGTCCTGAATTTC. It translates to CASSLGGFRSGANVLNF.

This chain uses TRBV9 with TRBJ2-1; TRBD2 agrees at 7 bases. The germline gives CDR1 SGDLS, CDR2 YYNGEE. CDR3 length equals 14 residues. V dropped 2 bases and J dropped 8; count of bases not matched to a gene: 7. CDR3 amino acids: CASSVGGRIDEQFF. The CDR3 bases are TGTGCCAGCAGCGTGGGCGGGAGAATAGATGAGCAGTTCTTC. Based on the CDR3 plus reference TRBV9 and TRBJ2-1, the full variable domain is DSGVTQTPKHLITATGQRVTLRCSPRSGDLSVYWYQQSLDQGLQFLIQYYNGEERAKGNILERFSAQQFPDLHSELNLSSLELGDSALYFCASSVGGRIDEQFFGPGTRLTVL.

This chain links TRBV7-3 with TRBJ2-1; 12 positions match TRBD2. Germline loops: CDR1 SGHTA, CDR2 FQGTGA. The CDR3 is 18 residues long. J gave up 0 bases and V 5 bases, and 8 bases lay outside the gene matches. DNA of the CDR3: TGTGCCAGCAGCAGAACTAGCGGGAGGTCTAGCTCCTACAATGAGCAGTTCTTC. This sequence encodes CASSRTSGRSSSYNEQFF.

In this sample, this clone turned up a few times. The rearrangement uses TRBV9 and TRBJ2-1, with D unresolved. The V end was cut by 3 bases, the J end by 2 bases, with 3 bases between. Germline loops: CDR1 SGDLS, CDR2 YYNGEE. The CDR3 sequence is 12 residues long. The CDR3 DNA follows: TGTGCCAGCAGCGGGCCCTACAATGAGCAGTTCTTC. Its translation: CASSGPYNEQFF.

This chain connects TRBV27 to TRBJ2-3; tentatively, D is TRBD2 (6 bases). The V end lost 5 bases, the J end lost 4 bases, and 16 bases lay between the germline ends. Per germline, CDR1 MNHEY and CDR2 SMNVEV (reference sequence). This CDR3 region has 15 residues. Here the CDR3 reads CASSPRTGVADTQYF. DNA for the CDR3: TGTGCCAGCAGTCCCCGAACGGGGGTCGCAGATACGCAGTATTTT.

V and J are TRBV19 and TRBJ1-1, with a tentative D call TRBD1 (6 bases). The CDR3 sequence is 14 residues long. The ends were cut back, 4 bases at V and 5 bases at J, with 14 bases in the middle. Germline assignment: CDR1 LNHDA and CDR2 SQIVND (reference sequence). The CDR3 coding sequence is TGTGCCAGTAGTAGGGGGGGCGAATGGACTGAAGCTTTCTTT. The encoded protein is CASSRGGEWTEAFF.

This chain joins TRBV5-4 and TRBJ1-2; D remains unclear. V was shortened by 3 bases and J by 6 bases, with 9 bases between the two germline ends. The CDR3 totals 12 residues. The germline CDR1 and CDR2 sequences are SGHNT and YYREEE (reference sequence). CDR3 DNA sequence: TGTGCCAGCAGCTCCCTCGGGGATGGCTACACCTTC. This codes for CASSSLGDGYTF. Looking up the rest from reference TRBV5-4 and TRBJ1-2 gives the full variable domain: ETGVTQSPTHLIKTRGQQVTLRCSSQSGHNTVSWYQQALGQGPQFIFQYYREEENGRGNFPPRFSGLQFPNYSSELNVNALELDDSALYLCASSSLGDGYTFGSGTRLTVV.

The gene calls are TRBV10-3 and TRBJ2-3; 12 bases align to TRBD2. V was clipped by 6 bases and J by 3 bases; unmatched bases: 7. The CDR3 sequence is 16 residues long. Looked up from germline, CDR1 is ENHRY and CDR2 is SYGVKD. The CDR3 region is CAISARLAGGTDTQYF. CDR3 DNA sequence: TGTGCCATCAGCGCACGGCTAGCGGGAGGGACAGATACGCAGTATTTT.

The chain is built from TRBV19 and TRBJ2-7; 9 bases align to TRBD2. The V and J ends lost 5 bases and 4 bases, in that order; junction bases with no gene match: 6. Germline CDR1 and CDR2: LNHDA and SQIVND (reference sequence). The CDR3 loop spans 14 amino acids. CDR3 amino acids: CASSQVREGYEQYF. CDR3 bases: TGTGCCAGTAGTCAGGTGCGGGAGGGGTACGAGCAGTACTTC.

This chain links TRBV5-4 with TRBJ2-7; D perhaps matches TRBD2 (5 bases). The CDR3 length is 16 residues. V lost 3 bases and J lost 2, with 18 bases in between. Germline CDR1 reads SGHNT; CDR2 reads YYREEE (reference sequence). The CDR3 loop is CASSSAEGLRAYEQYF. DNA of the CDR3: TGTGCCAGCAGCTCCGCCGAGGGTCTTAGGGCCTACGAGCAGTACTTC.

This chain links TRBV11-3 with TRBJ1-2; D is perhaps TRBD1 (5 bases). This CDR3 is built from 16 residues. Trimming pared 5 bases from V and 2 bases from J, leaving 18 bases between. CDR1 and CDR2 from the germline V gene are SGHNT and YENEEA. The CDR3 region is CASSQKWGGVNYGYTF. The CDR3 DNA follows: TGTGCCAGCAGCCAAAAGTGGGGGGGAGTCAACTATGGCTACACCTTC. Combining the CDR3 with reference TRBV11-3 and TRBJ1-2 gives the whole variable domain EAGVVQSPRYKIIEKKQPVAFWCNPISGHNTLYWYLQNLGQGPELLIRYENEEAVDDSQLPKDRFSAERLKGVDSTLKIQPAELGDSAVYLCASSQKWGGVNYGYTFGSGTRLTVV.

Here the CDR3 DNA reads TGCAGCGCAGGTTCAAGGAACACTGAAGCTTTCTTT. It is translated as CSAGSRNTEAFF. The chain combines TRBV29-1 with TRBJ1-1; D ambiguous. CDR3 size: 12 residues. The germline V gene has CDR1 SQVTM and CDR2 ANQGSEA. V lost 7 bases and J 1 base, leaving 10 bases between the germline ends.

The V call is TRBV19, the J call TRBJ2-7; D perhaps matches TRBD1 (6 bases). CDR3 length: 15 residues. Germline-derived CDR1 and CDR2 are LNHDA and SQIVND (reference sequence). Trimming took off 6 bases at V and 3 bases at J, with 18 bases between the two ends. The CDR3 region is CASSLRPGAFYEQYF. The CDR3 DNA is TGTGCCAGTAGCCTGCGGCCAGGGGCCTTCTACGAGCAGTACTTC.

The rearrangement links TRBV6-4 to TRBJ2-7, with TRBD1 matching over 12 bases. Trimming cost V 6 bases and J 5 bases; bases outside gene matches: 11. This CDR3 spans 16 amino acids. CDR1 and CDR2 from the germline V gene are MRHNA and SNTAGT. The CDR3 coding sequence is TGTGCCAGCAGCCCCGTCGGGACAGGGGGCCTCGACGAGCAGTACTTC. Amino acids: CASSPVGTGGLDEQYF.

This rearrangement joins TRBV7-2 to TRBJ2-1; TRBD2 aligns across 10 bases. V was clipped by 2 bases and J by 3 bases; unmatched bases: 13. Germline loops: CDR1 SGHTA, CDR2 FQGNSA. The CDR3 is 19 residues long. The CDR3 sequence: CASSLPWLAGEPSYNEQFF. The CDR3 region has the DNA TGTGCCAGCAGCTTACCTTGGCTAGCGGGAGAGCCCAGCTACAATGAGCAGTTCTTC.

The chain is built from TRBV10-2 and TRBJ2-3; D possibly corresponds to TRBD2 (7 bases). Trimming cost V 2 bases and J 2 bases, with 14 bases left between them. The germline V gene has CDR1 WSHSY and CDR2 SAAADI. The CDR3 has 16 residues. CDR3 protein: CASSEKRDTHTDTQYF. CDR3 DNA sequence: TGCGCCAGCAGTGAGAAGCGGGACACGCACACAGATACGCAGTATTTT.

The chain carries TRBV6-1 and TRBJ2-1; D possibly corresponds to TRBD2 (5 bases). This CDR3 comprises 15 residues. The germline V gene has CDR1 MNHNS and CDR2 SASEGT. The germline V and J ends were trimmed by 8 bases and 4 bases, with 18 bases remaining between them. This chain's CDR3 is CASLTGFGNYNEQFF. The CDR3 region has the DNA TGTGCCAGCCTGACCGGATTCGGGAATTACAATGAGCAGTTCTTC.

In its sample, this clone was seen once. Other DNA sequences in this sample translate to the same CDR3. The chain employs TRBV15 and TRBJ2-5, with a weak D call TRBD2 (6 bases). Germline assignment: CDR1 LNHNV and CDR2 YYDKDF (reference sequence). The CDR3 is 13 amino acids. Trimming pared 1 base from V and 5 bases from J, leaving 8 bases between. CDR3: CATSRGGGETQYF. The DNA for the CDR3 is TGTGCCACCAGCAGAGGTGGGGGGGAGACCCAGTACTTC.

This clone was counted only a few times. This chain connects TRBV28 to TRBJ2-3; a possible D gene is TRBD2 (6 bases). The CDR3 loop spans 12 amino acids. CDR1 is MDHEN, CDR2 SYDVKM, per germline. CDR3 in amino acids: CAGGTYTDTQYF. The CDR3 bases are TGTGCGGGCGGGACGTACACAGATACGCAGTATTTT. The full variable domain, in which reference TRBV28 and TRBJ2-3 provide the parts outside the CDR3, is DVKVTQSSRYLVKRTGEKVFLECVQDMDHENMFWYRQDPGLGLRLIYFSYDVKMKEKGDIPEGYSVSREKKERFSLILESASTNQTSMYLCAGGTYTDTQYFGPGTRLTVL.

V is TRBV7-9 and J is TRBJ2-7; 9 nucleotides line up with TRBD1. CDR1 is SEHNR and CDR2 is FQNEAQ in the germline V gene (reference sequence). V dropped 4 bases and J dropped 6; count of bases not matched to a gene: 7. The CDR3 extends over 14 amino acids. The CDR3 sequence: CASSSSGQGREQYF. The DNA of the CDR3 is TGTGCCAGCAGCTCAAGCGGACAGGGGCGCGAGCAGTACTTC.

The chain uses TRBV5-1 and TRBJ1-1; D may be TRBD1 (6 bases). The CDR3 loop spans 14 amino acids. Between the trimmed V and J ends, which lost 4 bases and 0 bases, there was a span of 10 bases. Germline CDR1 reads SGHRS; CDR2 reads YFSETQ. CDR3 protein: CASSPRTVNTEAFF. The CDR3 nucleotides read TGCGCCAGCAGCCCCCGGACAGTGAACACTGAAGCTTTCTTT.

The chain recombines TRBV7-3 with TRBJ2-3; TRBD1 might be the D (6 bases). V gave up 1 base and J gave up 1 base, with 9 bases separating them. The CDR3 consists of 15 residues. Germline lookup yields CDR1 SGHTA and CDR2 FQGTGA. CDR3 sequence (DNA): TGTGCCAGCAGCTTAAATGCAGGGGGCACAGATACGCAGTATTTT. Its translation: CASSLNAGGTDTQYF.

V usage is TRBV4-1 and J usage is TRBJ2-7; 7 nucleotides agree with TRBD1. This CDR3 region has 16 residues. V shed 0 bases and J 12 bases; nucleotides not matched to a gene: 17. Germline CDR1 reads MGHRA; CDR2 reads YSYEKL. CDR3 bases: TGCGCCAGCAGCCAAGAAGCCCACCGACAGGGAGCGCTTTCGTACTTC. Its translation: CASSQEAHRQGALSYF.

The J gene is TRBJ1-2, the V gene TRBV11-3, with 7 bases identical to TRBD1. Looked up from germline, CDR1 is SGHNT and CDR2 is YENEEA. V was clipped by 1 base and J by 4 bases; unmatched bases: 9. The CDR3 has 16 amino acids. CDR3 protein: CASSLGGGDLSYGYTF. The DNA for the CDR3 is TGTGCCAGCAGCTTAGGAGGGGGCGACCTCTCCTATGGCTACACCTTC.

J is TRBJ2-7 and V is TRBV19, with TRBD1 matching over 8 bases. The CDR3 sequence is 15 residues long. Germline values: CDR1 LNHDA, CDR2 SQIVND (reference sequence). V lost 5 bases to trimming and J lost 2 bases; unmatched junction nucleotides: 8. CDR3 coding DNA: TGTGCCAGTAGTCCCGGACAGGGCTTTCCCTACGAGCAGTACTTC. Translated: CASSPGQGFPYEQYF.

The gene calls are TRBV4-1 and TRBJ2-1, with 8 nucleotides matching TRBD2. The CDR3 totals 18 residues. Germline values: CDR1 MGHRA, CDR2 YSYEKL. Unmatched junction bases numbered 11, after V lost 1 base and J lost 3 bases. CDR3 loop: CASSQGLSSGRDYNEQFF. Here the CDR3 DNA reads TGCGCCAGCAGCCAAGGGCTCTCTAGCGGGCGGGACTACAATGAGCAGTTCTTC.

In nucleotides, the CDR3 is TGTGCCAGCAGATTTCCCGGGTCAGAGGACACTGAAGCTTTCTTT. Amino acids: CASRFPGSEDTEAFF. The chain links TRBV28 to TRBJ1-1; D is ambiguous. V lost 6 bases and J lost 3, with 17 bases in between. CDR1 is MDHEN, CDR2 SYDVKM, per germline. The CDR3 contains 15 residues.

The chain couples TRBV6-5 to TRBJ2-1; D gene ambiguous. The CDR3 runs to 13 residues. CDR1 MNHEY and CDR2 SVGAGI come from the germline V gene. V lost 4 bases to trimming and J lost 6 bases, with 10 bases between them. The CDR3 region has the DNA TGTGCCAGCAGTTTCGCCGGTCGCAATGAGCAGTTCTTC. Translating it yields CASSFAGRNEQFF.